What follows are 28 T cell receptor beta chains derived from one specimen sequenced in a study of OX40 agonist ivuxolimab in advanced cancers. Clones were read by immunoSEQ multiplex PCR, and TCRdb kept only the in-frame ones, dropping some. The repertoire holds 70,000 to 85,000 clones, with around 83% as singletons. The sample in question was CD4+ or CD8+ T cells sorted from blood, obtained in a trial of the OX40 agonist ivuxolimab. Every receptor here comes from an adult with an advanced solid tumor such as melanoma, head and neck, liver or kidney cancer.

The chain uses TRBV18 and TRBJ1-1, with D perhaps matching TRBD1 (6 bases). Trimming pared 5 bases from V and 8 bases from J, leaving 12 bases between. The CDR3 has 12 amino acids. The germline gives CDR1 KGHSH, CDR2 LQKENI. The CDR3 nucleotides read TGTGCCAGCTCAGTTAGGCAGGGGGAAGCTTTCTTT. Translation gives CASSVRQGEAFF. The variable domain in full, completed from reference TRBV18 and TRBJ1-1, reads NAGVMQNPRHLVRRRGQEARLRCSPMKGHSHVYWYRQLPEEGLKFMVYLQKENIIDESGMPKERFSAEFPKEGPSILRIQQVVRGDSAAYFCASSVRQGEAFFGQGTRLTVV.

The chain combines TRBV30 with TRBJ2-2; TRBD2 agrees at 11 bases. V lost 0 bases to trimming and J lost 6 bases; unmatched junction nucleotides: 6. CDR1 GTSNPN and CDR2 SVGIG come from the germline V gene (reference sequence). The CDR3 consists of 16 residues. The CDR3 here is CAWSVLAGVVAGELFF. CDR3 coding DNA: TGTGCCTGGAGTGTACTAGCGGGAGTAGTCGCCGGGGAGCTGTTTTTT.

The V call is TRBV25-1, the J call TRBJ1-2, with 9 bases lining up with TRBD1. This CDR3 has 15 amino acids. With 2 bases clipped from V and 6 bases from J, the junction kept 7 bases outside the gene matches. Germline CDR1 is MGHDK and CDR2 is SYGVNS. The CDR3 sequence: CASSESPGQGNGYTF. DNA for the CDR3: TGTGCCAGCAGTGAAAGCCCGGGACAGGGCAATGGCTACACCTTC.

The chain combines TRBV6-6 with TRBJ1-2; D gene unclear. This CDR3 has 14 amino acids. Germline loops: CDR1 MNHNY, CDR2 SVGAGI (reference sequence). Trimming removed 4 bases at V and 1 base at J, with 10 bases between. For the CDR3, the DNA is TGTGCCAGCAGTTCAGCCTTTTTTAACTATGGCTACACCTTC. Translating it yields CASSSAFFNYGYTF.

The chain has TRBV6-1 and TRBJ1-2; no reliable D call. V was clipped by 1 base and J by 5 bases, with 17 bases between them. The CDR3 is made up of 16 amino acids. Germline V gene data show CDR1 as MNHNS and CDR2 as SASEGT. The CDR3 nucleotides read TGTGCCAGCAGTGAAGACAGCGTCTGGGTTAGGTATGGCTACACCTTC. As protein: CASSEDSVWVRYGYTF.

This rearrangement joins TRBV2 to TRBJ2-3, with 10 nucleotides matching TRBD2. The CDR3 contains 13 residues. Germline-derived CDR1 and CDR2 are SNHLY and FYNNEI. Trimming cost V 9 bases and J 5 bases; bases outside gene matches: 5. The chain's CDR3 is CASQGLALDTQYF. The CDR3 bases are TGTGCCAGTCAGGGACTAGCGCTAGATACGCAGTATTTT. Drawing the rest from reference TRBV2 and TRBJ2-3, the complete variable domain is EPEVTQTPSHQVTQMGQEVILRCVPISNHLYFYWYRQILGQKVEFLVSFYNNEISEKSEIFDDQFSVERPDGSNFTLKIRSTKLEDSAMYFCASQGLALDTQYFGPGTRLTVL.

The sample holds one count of this clone. This chain uses TRBV7-9 with TRBJ2-3; TRBD1 aligns across 7 bases. The CDR3 loop spans 15 amino acids. Germline V gene data show CDR1 as SEHNR and CDR2 as FQNEAQ (reference sequence). With V trimmed by 0 bases and J by 5 bases, 5 bases remained unmatched. This CDR3 is CASSLATGDKDTQYF. The CDR3, as DNA: TGTGCCAGCAGCTTAGCCACAGGGGACAAAGATACGCAGTATTTT.

This sequence joins TRBV2 and TRBJ1-3; 7 bases fit TRBD1. CDR1 is SNHLY, CDR2 FYNNEI, per germline. V was pared by 2 bases and J by 1 base, with 5 bases of the junction left unmatched. The CDR3 totals 16 residues. CDR3 sequence reads: CASSERGQFSGNTIYF. CDR3 in DNA: TGTGCCAGCAGTGAACGGGGACAGTTTTCTGGAAACACCATATATTTT.

The V gene is TRBV25-1, the J gene TRBJ2-1, with D tentatively TRBD2 (5 bases). CDR1 is MGHDK and CDR2 is SYGVNS in the germline V gene. CDR3 length: 14 amino acids. Trimming stripped 2 bases from V and 15 bases from J, with 20 bases between. The CDR3 sequence: CASSESTRLPVPFF. The CDR3 DNA reads TGTGCCAGCAGTGAAAGTACTAGGCTCCCTGTTCCGTTCTTC.

This clone has just a few counts. The V call is TRBV2, the J call TRBJ2-5, with 9 bases lining up with TRBD2. Trimming cost V 5 bases and J 5 bases; bases outside gene matches: 6. There are 14 residues in the CDR3. Looked up from germline, CDR1 is SNHLY and CDR2 is FYNNEI. The CDR3 region has the DNA TGTGCCAGCAGTTCGGGACTAGCAAGGGAGACCCAGTACTTC. It codes for CASSSGLARETQYF.

V and J are TRBV11-1 and TRBJ2-7; D is perhaps TRBD1 (6 bases). From germline, CDR1 is SGHAT and CDR2 FQDESV (reference sequence). The CDR3 is made up of 15 amino acids. V was trimmed by 5 bases and J by 4 bases, leaving 18 bases between them. CDR3 DNA sequence: TGTGCCAGCAGCCTCCGGGACACCGAGAATTACGAGCAGTACTTC. It yields the protein CASSLRDTENYEQYF.

The chain joins TRBV12-5 to TRBJ2-5; D not resolved. The V end lost 1 base, the J end lost 5 bases, and 8 bases lay between the germline ends. CDR1 LGHNT and CDR2 FRNRAP come from the germline V gene. The CDR3 runs 13 residues. CDR3: CASGLAGVETQYF. CDR3 coding DNA: TGTGCTAGTGGTTTGGCCGGAGTCGAGACCCAGTACTTC.

CDR3 coding DNA: TGTGCCAGCAGCCAAGTGCCTAACTATGGCTACACCTTC. Translating gives CASSQVPNYGYTF. The chain links TRBV14 to TRBJ1-2; D call uncertain. The germline V and J ends were trimmed by 1 base and 0 bases, with 3 bases remaining between them. Germline V gene data show CDR1 as SGHDN and CDR2 as FVKESK. The CDR3 extends over 13 amino acids.

The V gene is TRBV28, the J gene TRBJ1-2, with TRBD1 identical over 7 bases. Trimming cost V 10 bases and J 1 base; bases outside gene matches: 9. The CDR3 length is 14 residues. Germline values: CDR1 MDHEN, CDR2 SYDVKM. In DNA form, the CDR3 reads TGTGCCACCTTGCCCGGGACAGTTAACTATGGCTACACCTTC. Its protein is CATLPGTVNYGYTF.

This clone was counted a single time. The chain combines TRBV7-6 with TRBJ1-5; 9 bases map to TRBD1. V shed 5 bases and J 7 bases; nucleotides not matched to a gene: 9. CDR3 size: 15 residues. From germline, CDR1 is SGHVS and CDR2 FNYEAQ. Here the CDR3 reads CASSVDRGKGQPQHF. DNA for the CDR3: TGTGCCAGCAGCGTGGACAGGGGTAAGGGACAGCCCCAGCATTTT.

V and J are TRBV18 and TRBJ2-5; possible D gene TRBD1, 6 bases. This CDR3 is built from 14 residues. Germline assignment: CDR1 KGHSH and CDR2 LQKENI. V lost 2 bases to trimming and J lost 4 bases, with 11 bases between them. The CDR3 DNA sequence: TGTGCCAGCTCACCAAATAGGGGGTCAGAGACCCAGTACTTC. Translated, it gives CASSPNRGSETQYF.

The chain combines TRBV7-6 with TRBJ2-5, with a tentative D call TRBD2 (5 bases). Per the germline V gene, CDR1 is SGHVS and CDR2 is FNYEAQ. Between the trimmed V and J ends, which lost 4 bases and 3 bases, there was a span of 15 bases. The CDR3 contains 15 residues. The CDR3 here is CASSYPYGREETQYF. The CDR3 DNA is TGTGCCAGCAGCTATCCTTACGGGCGGGAAGAGACCCAGTACTTC.

This chain uses TRBV19 with TRBJ2-3; possible D gene TRBD1, 5 bases. The V gene's germline CDR1 is LNHDA and CDR2 SQIVND (reference sequence). Trimming pared 4 bases from V and 5 bases from J, leaving 16 bases between. This CDR3 is built from 15 residues. CDR3 DNA sequence: TGTGCCAGTAGTACCCAGGGTATCACAAGAGATACGCAGTATTTT. It codes for CASSTQGITRDTQYF.

This chain connects TRBV11-3 to TRBJ2-1; D uncertain. Germline V gene data show CDR1 as SGHNT and CDR2 as YENEEA. V lost 1 base to trimming and J lost 7 bases, with 8 bases between them. The CDR3 totals 13 residues. CDR3 protein: CASSLGPENEQFF. The CDR3 nucleotides are TGTGCCAGCAGCTTAGGACCAGAGAATGAGCAGTTCTTC.

The chain has TRBV7-9 and TRBJ2-2; D unresolved. From germline, CDR1 is SEHNR and CDR2 FQNEAQ (reference sequence). CDR3 length: 15 residues. Trimming stripped 0 bases from V and 3 bases from J, with 8 bases between. CDR3 nucleotide sequence: TGTGCCAGCAGCTTAGCGTTGCACTACACCGGGGAGCTGTTTTTT. Residues: CASSLALHYTGELFF.

The chain carries TRBV5-1 and TRBJ2-7, with a tentative D call TRBD2 (5 bases). CDR1 and CDR2 from the germline V gene are SGHRS and YFSETQ. The germline V and J ends were trimmed by 4 bases and 5 bases, with 13 bases remaining between them. The CDR3 consists of 13 residues. The CDR3 DNA sequence: TGCGCCAGCAGCGCTAGCCCCCAGGACGAGCAGTACTTC. Its translation: CASSASPQDEQYF.

The chain links TRBV9 to TRBJ2-7, with 8 bases lining up with TRBD2. V lost 7 bases and J lost 11; bases outside the gene matches: 5. The CDR3 totals 10 residues. From germline, CDR1 is SGDLS and CDR2 YYNGEE. The CDR3 loop is CASPGGTEYF. The CDR3 nucleotides are TGTGCCAGCCCGGGAGGGACTGAGTACTTC.

J is TRBJ2-3 and V is TRBV7-9; D is possibly TRBD1 (6 bases). The germline V gene encodes CDR1 SEHNR and CDR2 FQNEAQ (reference sequence). Trimming shortened V by 6 bases and J by 2 bases, and 18 bases separated the two germline ends. The CDR3 has 16 residues. CDR3 loop: CASSLWLRGITDTQYF. The CDR3 nucleotides are TGTGCCAGCAGTTTATGGCTCAGGGGTATCACAGATACGCAGTATTTT.

The CDR3 reads CASSLATGGRGDTQYF. The CDR3 DNA reads TGCGCCAGCAGCTTGGCCACGGGCGGGAGAGGAGATACGCAGTATTTT. J is TRBJ2-3 and V is TRBV5-1; the match to TRBD2 covers 7 bases. V was clipped by 0 bases and J by 5 bases; unmatched bases: 9. The CDR3 length is 16 residues. The germline gives CDR1 SGHRS, CDR2 YFSETQ.

The chain is built from TRBV2 and TRBJ2-2; TRBD1 agrees at 7 bases. The CDR3 is made up of 13 amino acids. CDR1 SNHLY and CDR2 FYNNEI come from the germline V gene. Germline trimming cut 8 bases from V and 5 bases from J; bases unmatched to any gene: 5. CDR3 in amino acids: CASGQERTGELFF. The CDR3, as DNA: TGTGCCAGCGGACAGGAGAGGACCGGGGAGCTGTTTTTT. The complete variable domain, with remaining parts taken from reference TRBV2 and TRBJ2-2, reads EPEVTQTPSHQVTQMGQEVILRCVPISNHLYFYWYRQILGQKVEFLVSFYNNEISEKSEIFDDQFSVERPDGSNFTLKIRSTKLEDSAMYFCASGQERTGELFFGEGSRLTVL.

V is TRBV6-1 and J is TRBJ1-1; 11 bases line up with TRBD1. This CDR3 contains 14 residues. Germline lookup yields CDR1 MNHNS and CDR2 SASEGT. V dropped 6 bases and J dropped 5; count of bases not matched to a gene: 5. The CDR3 DNA reads as TGTGCCAGCAGGGACAGGGGGCTGGGGACTGAAGCTTTCTTT. It is translated as CASRDRGLGTEAFF.

This sequence joins TRBV4-1 and TRBJ1-3; no firm D call. The ends were cut back, 1 base at V and 4 bases at J, with 5 bases in the middle. Germline CDR1 MGHRA, CDR2 YSYEKL. This CDR3 spans 13 amino acids. CDR3 sequence (DNA): TGCGCCAGCAGCCAAGGGAGAGGAAACACCATATATTTT. Translated: CASSQGRGNTIYF.

The gene calls are TRBV11-2 and TRBJ2-5; weak D call: TRBD1 (6 bases). CDR1 SGHAT and CDR2 FQNNGV come from the germline V gene. V lost 5 bases to trimming and J lost 1 base, with 14 bases between them. CDR3 length equals 15 residues. The CDR3 loop is CASSPPTGLQETQYF. The DNA for the CDR3 is TGTGCCAGCAGCCCTCCGACAGGCCTCCAAGAGACCCAGTACTTC.